This T cell receptor beta chain is drawn from a study of OX40 agonist ivuxolimab in advanced cancers. Study-level findings and limits: Blood T cells, both CD4+ and CD8+, expanded clonally by week 6 at 0.1 to 3.0 mg/kg.

This clone was counted a single time. The antigen remains undetermined. Measured with immunoSEQ multiplex PCR; TCRdb has only the in-frame clones, and not every one. The sample lists tens of thousands of clones, about 90% occurring once. Germline-derived CDR1 and CDR2 are SGHDT and YYEEEE. The CDR3 covers 14 residues. Trimming shortened V by 4 bases and J by 3 bases, and 11 bases separated the two germline ends. At cycle 4 day 1, cycle 7 day 1, and baseline, blood was sampled. Sequencing used CD4+ or CD8+ T cells sorted from blood, obtained in a trial of the OX40 agonist ivuxolimab. V usage is TRBV5-6 and J usage is TRBJ2-1, with D possibly matching TRBD2 (5 bases). The sequence came from an adult with an advanced solid tumor such as melanoma, head and neck, liver or kidney cancer. CDR3 residues: CASSGLTLYNEQFF. The CDR3 coding sequence is TGTGCCAGCAGCGGACTGACCCTCTACAATGAGCAGTTCTTC.